A single sample gave rise to the 4 T cell receptor beta chains below, sequenced in a study of Graves' ophthalmopathy and Graves' hyperthyroidism. As the template, RNA transcripts were used to amplify TCR beta CDR3 regions. First-round RT-PCR with HTBI primers preceded a second-round multiplex PCR. From the multiplex PCR reads, TCRdb called clonotypes with MiXCR, one entry per CDR3 protein. The data contain some 400,000 distinct CDR3 sequences, 15% to 20% of them seen just once; the ten biggest clones take up roughly 1.5%. The sequenced sample was peripheral blood. These receptors all come from a woman between 18 and 29 years old with Graves' ophthalmopathy.

Remarks on this clonotype: The junction and the germline gene differ at one end; a read error may be behind it. V usage is TRBV27 and J usage is TRBJ1-5; possible D gene TRBD1, 5 bases. This CDR3 comprises 16 residues. Germline V gives CDR1 MNHEY, CDR2 SMNVEV (reference sequence). The CDR3 sequence is CATSDQGLDSNQPQHF. The CDR3 nucleotides read TGTGCCACCAGTGACCAGGGACTAGATAGCAATCAGCCCCAGCATTTT.

At least ten counts were recorded for this clonotype. V and J are TRBV28 and TRBJ1-1; D gene uncertain. Trimming cost V 6 bases and J 1 base, with 12 bases left between them. The germline gives CDR1 MDHEN, CDR2 SYDVKM. The CDR3 has 14 amino acids. The CDR3 nucleotides are TGTGCCAGCAGATTAGAAGGGAGGAACACTGAAGCTTTCTTT. This codes for CASRLEGRNTEAFF. Variable domain in full (rest from reference TRBV28 and TRBJ1-1): DVKVTQSSRYLVKRTGEKVFLECVQDMDHENMFWYRQDPGLGLRLIYFSYDVKMKEKGDIPEGYSVSREKKERFSLILESASTNQTSMYLCASRLEGRNTEAFFGQGTRLTVV.

This clonotype was found many times. The CDR3 here is CATSDSGRVNIQYF. For the CDR3, the DNA is TGTGCCACCAGTGATTCCGGGAGGGTGAACATTCAGTACTTC. V is TRBV24-1 and J is TRBJ2-4; 8 nucleotides agree with TRBD2. This CDR3 is 14 amino acids long. V shed 2 bases and J 7 bases; nucleotides not matched to a gene: 3. Looked up from germline, CDR1 is KGHDR and CDR2 is SFDVKD.

This clonotype was counted many times. The rearrangement uses TRBV28 and TRBJ1-2; perhaps TRBD1 as D (6 bases). V gave up 5 bases and J gave up 2 bases, with 18 bases separating them. Germline CDR1 reads MDHEN; CDR2 reads SYDVKM. The CDR3 runs 16 residues. CDR3 sequence: CASSPFTTGLNYGYTF. The CDR3 DNA sequence: TGTGCCAGCAGTCCATTCACCACAGGGTTAAACTATGGCTACACCTTC.